The clone carrying this TCR beta chain was counted between two and nine times. Per the authors' pipeline: Reference gene primers were amplified, and this amplification served to estimate nucleated cell counts. Using immunoSEQ multiplex PCR, the repertoire was profiled, and TCRdb retains in-frame clones only, with some absent. V and J calls and clone size are given by that table; D and trimming were obtained from the DNA. The sample lists some 100,000 clones, just over 85% occurring once. The data originate from a study of blood T cell repertoires in COVID-19. Whole-study context: Samples taken during acute and convalescent COVID-19 were collected in the United States, Italy and Spain. Sources were T cells, B-cell-depleted T cells, or PBMCs; the material itself was cDNA or gDNA.

This CDR3 has 15 residues. The ends were cut back, 4 bases at V and 0 bases at J, with 10 bases in the middle. Germline V lookup: CDR1 SGHVS, CDR2 FQNEAQ. The chain is built from TRBV7-8 and TRBJ1-5, with unresolved D. The sequencing input was peripheral blood. The receptor's source is a woman in her 70s with acute or convalescent COVID-19. CDR3 DNA sequence: TGTGCCAGCAGCTGGGTCAGCGATAGCAATCAGCCCCAGCATTTT. Translated: CASSWVSDSNQPQHF.